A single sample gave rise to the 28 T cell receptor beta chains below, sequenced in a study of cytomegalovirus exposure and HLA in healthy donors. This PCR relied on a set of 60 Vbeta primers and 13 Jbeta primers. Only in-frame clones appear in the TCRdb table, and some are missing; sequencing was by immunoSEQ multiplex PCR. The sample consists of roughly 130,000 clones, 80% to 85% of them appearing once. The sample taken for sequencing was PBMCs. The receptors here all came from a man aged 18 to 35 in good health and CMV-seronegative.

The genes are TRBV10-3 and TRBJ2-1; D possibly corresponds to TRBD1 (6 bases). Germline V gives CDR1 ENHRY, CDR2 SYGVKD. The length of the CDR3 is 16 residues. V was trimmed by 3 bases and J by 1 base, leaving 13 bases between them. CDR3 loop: CAISDSGAISYNEQFF. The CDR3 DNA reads TGTGCCATCAGTGATTCAGGGGCAATTTCCTACAATGAGCAGTTCTTC.

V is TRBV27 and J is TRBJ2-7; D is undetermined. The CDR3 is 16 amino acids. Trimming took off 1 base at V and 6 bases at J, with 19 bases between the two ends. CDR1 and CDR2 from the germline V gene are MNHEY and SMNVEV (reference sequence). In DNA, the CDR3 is TGTGCCAGCAGTTTATTTTTGTCCCCAGGTAGTGCCGAGCAGTACTTC. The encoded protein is CASSLFLSPGSAEQYF.

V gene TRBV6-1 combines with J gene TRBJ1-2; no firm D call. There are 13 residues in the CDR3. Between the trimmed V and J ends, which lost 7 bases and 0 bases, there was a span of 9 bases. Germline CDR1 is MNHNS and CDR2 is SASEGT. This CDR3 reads CASTHGANYGYTF. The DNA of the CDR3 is TGTGCCAGCACCCACGGGGCTAACTATGGCTACACCTTC.

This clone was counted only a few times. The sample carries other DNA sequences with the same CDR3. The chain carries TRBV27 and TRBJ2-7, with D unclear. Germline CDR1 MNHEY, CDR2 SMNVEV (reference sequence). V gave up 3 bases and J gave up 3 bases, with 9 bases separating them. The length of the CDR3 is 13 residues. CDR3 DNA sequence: TGTGCCAGCAGTTTGGGCAGAATCTACGAGCAGTACTTC. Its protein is CASSLGRIYEQYF.

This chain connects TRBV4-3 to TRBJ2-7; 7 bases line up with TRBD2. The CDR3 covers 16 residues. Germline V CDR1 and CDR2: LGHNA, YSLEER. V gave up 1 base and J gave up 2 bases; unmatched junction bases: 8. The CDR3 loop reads CASSQAPTSGAYEQYF. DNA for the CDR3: TGCGCCAGCAGCCAAGCCCCGACCAGCGGGGCCTACGAGCAGTACTTC.

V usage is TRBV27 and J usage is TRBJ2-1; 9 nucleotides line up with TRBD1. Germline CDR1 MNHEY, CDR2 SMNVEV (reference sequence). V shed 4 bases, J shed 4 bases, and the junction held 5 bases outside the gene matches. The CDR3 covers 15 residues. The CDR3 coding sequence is TGTGCCAGCAGTTATTCCGGGACAGGGTACAATGAGCAGTTCTTC. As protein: CASSYSGTGYNEQFF.

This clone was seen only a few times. The CDR3 bases are TGTGCCAGCAGTGACTCCCGTAGCAATCAGCCCCAGCATTTT. Translated: CASSDSRSNQPQHF. The chain recombines TRBV6-1 with TRBJ1-5; D remains unclear. Germline V lookup: CDR1 MNHNS, CDR2 SASEGT. The CDR3 runs 14 residues. Between the trimmed V and J ends, which lost 3 bases and 0 bases, there was a span of 6 bases.

CDR3 bases: TGTGCCAGCAGCTTAGCGGCTAGCGGGGGAGGGGAGACCCAGTACTTC. Encoded protein: CASSLAASGGGETQYF. V usage is TRBV7-9 and J usage is TRBJ2-5, with 10 nucleotides matching TRBD2. There are 16 residues in the CDR3. Germline trimming cut 0 bases from V and 5 bases from J; bases unmatched to any gene: 6. The germline V gene has CDR1 SEHNR and CDR2 FQNEAQ (reference sequence).

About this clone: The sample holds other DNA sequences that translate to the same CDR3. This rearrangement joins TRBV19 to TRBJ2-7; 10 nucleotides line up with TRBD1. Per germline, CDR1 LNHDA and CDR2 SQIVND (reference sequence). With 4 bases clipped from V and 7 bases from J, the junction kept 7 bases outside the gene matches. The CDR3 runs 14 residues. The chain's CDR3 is CASSKGQGIYEQYF. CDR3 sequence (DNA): TGTGCCAGTAGTAAGGGACAGGGGATTTATGAGCAGTACTTC.

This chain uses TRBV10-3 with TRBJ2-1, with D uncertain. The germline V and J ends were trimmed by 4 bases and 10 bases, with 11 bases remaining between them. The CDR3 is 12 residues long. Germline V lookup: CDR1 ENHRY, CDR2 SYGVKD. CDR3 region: CAISVYVGEQFF. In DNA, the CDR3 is TGTGCCATCAGTGTCTATGTCGGGGAGCAGTTCTTC.

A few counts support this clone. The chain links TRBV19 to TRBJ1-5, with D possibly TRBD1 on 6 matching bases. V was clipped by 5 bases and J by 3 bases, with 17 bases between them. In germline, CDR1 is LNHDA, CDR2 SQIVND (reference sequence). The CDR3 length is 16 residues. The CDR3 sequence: CASSSRQDFYNQPQHF. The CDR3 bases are TGTGCCAGTAGTTCTCGACAGGACTTCTACAATCAGCCCCAGCATTTT.

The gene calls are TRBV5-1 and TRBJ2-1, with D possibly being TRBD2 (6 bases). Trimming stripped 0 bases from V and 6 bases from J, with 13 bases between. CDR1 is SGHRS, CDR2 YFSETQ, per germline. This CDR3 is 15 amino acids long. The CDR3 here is CASSLGGTTGNEQFF. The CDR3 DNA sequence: TGCGCCAGCAGCTTGGGCGGGACCACTGGCAATGAGCAGTTCTTC.

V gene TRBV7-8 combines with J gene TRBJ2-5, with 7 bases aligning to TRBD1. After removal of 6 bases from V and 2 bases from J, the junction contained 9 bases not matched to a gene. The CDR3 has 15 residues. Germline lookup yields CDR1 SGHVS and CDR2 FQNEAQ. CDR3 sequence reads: CASRSTTGMQETQYF. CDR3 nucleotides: TGTGCCAGCAGATCCACGACAGGGATGCAAGAGACCCAGTACTTC.

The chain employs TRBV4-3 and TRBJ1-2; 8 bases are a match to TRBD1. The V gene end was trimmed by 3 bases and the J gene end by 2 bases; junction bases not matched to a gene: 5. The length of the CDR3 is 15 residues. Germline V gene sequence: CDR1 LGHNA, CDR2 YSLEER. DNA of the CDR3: TGCGCCAGCAGCCAGAGCAGGGGGCAGAACTATGGCTACACCTTC. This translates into CASSQSRGQNYGYTF.

The CDR3 DNA reads TGTGCCACGGGGGATCAAGGGAGGGTTGACCAGCCCCAGCATTTT. Residues: CATGDQGRVDQPQHF. This chain uses TRBV7-2 with TRBJ1-5; weak D call: TRBD1 (5 bases). V lost 10 bases to trimming and J lost 7 bases, with 23 bases between them. The CDR3 loop spans 15 amino acids. The germline V gene encodes CDR1 SGHTA and CDR2 FQGNSA.

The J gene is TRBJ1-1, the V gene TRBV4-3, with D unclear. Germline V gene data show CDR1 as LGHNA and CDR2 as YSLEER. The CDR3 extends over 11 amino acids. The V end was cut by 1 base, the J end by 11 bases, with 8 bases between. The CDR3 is CASSQGAWAFF. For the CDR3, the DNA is TGCGCCAGCAGCCAAGGGGCTTGGGCTTTCTTT.

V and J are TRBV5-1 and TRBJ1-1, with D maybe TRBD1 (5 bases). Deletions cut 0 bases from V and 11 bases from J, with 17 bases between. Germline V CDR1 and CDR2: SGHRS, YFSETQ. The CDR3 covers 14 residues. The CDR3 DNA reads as TGCGCCAGCAGCTTGGGGGACGGACCCGGGAGGGCTTTCTTT. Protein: CASSLGDGPGRAFF.

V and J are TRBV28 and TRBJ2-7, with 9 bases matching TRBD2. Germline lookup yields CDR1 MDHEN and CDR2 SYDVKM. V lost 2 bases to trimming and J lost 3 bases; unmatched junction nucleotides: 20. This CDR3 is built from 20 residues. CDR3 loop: CASSLPTSGQIAGEIYEQYF. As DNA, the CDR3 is TGTGCCAGCAGTTTACCAACCTCCGGCCAAATAGCGGGGGAGATCTACGAGCAGTACTTC.

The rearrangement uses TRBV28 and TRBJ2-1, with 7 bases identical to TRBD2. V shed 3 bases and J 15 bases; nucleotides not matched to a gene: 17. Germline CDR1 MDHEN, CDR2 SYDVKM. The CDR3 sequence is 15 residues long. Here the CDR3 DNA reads TGTGCCAGCAGTTTGGAAAGTAGCGGGTCCCCTCGGCGGTTCTTC. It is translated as CASSLESSGSPRRFF.

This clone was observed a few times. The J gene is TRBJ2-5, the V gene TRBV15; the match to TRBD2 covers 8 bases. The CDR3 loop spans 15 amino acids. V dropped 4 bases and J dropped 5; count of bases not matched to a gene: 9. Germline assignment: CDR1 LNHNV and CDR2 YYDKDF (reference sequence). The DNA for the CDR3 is TGTGCCACCAGCAACGGGGGGGGGCTCGGGGAGACCCAGTACTTC. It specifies CATSNGGGLGETQYF.

Here the CDR3 reads CASSSNPGQVYQPQHF. Here the CDR3 DNA reads TGTGCCAGCAGCTCGAACCCGGGACAGGTATATCAGCCCCAGCATTTT. V usage is TRBV7-3 and J usage is TRBJ1-5; 8 bases agree with TRBD1. CDR1 is SGHTA, CDR2 FQGTGA, per germline. The CDR3 extends over 16 amino acids. The V gene end was trimmed by 4 bases and the J gene end by 5 bases; junction bases not matched to a gene: 10. The full variable domain, in which reference TRBV7-3 and TRBJ1-5 provide the parts outside the CDR3, is GAGVSQTPSNKVTEKGKYVELRCDPISGHTALYWYRQSLGQGPEFLIYFQGTGAADDSGLPNDRFFAVRPEGSVSTLKIQRTERGDSAVYLCASSSNPGQVYQPQHFGDGTRLSIL.

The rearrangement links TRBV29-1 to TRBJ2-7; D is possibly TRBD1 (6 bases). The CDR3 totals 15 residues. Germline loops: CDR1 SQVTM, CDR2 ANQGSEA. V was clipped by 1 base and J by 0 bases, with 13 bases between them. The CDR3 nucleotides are TGCAGCGTTGAAGCGGGCAGGGGCTACTCCTACGAGCAGTACTTC. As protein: CSVEAGRGYSYEQYF.

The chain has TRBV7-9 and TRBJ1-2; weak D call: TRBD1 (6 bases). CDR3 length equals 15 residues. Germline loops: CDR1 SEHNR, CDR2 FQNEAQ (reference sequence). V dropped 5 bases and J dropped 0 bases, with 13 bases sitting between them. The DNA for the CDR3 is TGTGCCAGCAGCCCAACAGGGAAAGCTAACTATGGCTACACCTTC. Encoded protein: CASSPTGKANYGYTF. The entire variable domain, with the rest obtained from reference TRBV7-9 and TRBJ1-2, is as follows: DTGVSQNPRHKITKRGQNVTFRCDPISEHNRLYWYRQTLGQGPEFLTYFQNEAQLEKSRLLSDRFSAERPKGSFSTLEIQRTEQGDSAMYLCASSPTGKANYGYTFGSGTRLTVV.

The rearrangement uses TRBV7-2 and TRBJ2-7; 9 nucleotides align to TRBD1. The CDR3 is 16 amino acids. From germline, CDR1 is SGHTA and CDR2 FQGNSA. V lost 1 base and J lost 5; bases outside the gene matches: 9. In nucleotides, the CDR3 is TGTGCCAGCAGCTTAGGCTACAGGGGGCGCAGTCACGAGCAGTACTTC. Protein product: CASSLGYRGRSHEQYF.

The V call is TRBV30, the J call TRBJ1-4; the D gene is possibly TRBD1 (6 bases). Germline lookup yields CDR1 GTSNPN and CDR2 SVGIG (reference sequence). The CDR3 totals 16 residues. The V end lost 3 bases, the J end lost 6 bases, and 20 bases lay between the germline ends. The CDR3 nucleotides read TGTGCCTGGAGGGCCGGGACATGGACTGAGGATGAAAAACTGTTTTTT. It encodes CAWRAGTWTEDEKLFF.

The CDR3 DNA follows: TGTGCCTGGAGTTATGACGTGGGGGGAAAACTGTTTTTT. This gives the protein CAWSYDVGGKLFF. The chain recombines TRBV30 with TRBJ1-4; D perhaps matches TRBD1 (5 bases). V lost 2 bases and J 10 bases, leaving 14 bases between the germline ends. The CDR3 consists of 13 residues. Germline V gene lookup returns CDR1 GTSNPN and CDR2 SVGIG (reference sequence).

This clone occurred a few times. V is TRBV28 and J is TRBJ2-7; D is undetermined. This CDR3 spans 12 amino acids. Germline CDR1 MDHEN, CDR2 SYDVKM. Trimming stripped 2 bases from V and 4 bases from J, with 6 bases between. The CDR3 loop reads CASSLGIYEQYF. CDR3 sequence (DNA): TGTGCCAGCAGTTTAGGCATTTACGAGCAGTACTTC. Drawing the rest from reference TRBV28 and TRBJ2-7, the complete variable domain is DVKVTQSSRYLVKRTGEKVFLECVQDMDHENMFWYRQDPGLGLRLIYFSYDVKMKEKGDIPEGYSVSREKKERFSLILESASTNQTSMYLCASSLGIYEQYFGPGTRLTVT.

CDR3 DNA sequence: TGTGCCAGTAGTCTAGGAGAAGAGACCCAGTACTTC. Encoded protein: CASSLGEETQYF. The chain has TRBV19 and TRBJ2-5; D unresolved. The germline V gene has CDR1 LNHDA and CDR2 SQIVND (reference sequence). The CDR3 runs 12 residues. V lost 5 bases and J lost 3, with 7 bases in between.